These T cell receptor beta chains were read from a single sample in a study of radiotherapy plus CTLA-4 blockade in lung cancer. Profiled with immunoSEQ multiplex PCR; TCRdb holds only in-frame clones, not every one. The sample lists 100,000 or so clones, roughly four fifths seen once, with over 20% in the top ten. The input for sequencing was peripheral blood, taken from a patient treated with radiotherapy plus ipilimumab. Receptors were obtained from a human donor with non-small cell lung cancer that progressed on radiotherapy plus ipilimumab. Each CDR3 is given with its conserved first and last residue. The D gene is left open where the match is weak. Clone size, where shown, is once, few, many, or a class for clones that have expanded.

J: TRBJ2-3
D: .
size: .
V: TRBV27
DNA: TGTGCCAGCAGTTTCTCGGCCACAGATACGCAGTATTTT
CDR3: CASSFSATDTQYF

J: TRBJ2-5
D: .
size: .
V: TRBV6-5
DNA: TGTGCCAGCAGTTACTCAGGGACGGAACAAGAGACCCAGTACTTC
CDR3: CASSYSGTEQETQYF

J: TRBJ1-5
D: .
size: .
V: TRBV7-9
DNA: TGTGCCAGCAGCTTAAACGGGCAGTTCAATCAGCCCCAGCATTTT
CDR3: CASSLNGQFNQPQHF

J: TRBJ1-5
D: .
size: .
V: TRBV7-2
DNA: TGTGCCAGCAGCTTAGACCGCAATCAGCCCCAGCATTTT
CDR3: CASSLDRNQPQHF

J: TRBJ2-7
D: .
size: .
V: TRBV29-1
DNA: TGCAGCGGAAAACAGGGCTACGAGCAGTACTTC
CDR3: CSGKQGYEQYF

J: TRBJ2-7
D: .
size: .
V: TRBV28
DNA: TGTGCCAGCAGCCTAATAACATTGAAGAGCTCCTACGAGCAGTACTTC
CDR3: CASSLITLKSSYEQYF

J: TRBJ2-6
D: .
size: .
V: TRBV5-1
DNA: TGCGCCAGCAGCTCGTCCTCTGGGGCCAACGTCCTGACTTTC
CDR3: CASSSSSGANVLTF

J: TRBJ2-7
D: TRBD1
size: .
V: TRBV29-1
DNA: TGCAGCGTGCTTACAGGGGTTATCAACGAGCAGTACTTC
CDR3: CSVLTGVINEQYF

J: TRBJ2-1
D: .
size: .
V: TRBV5-4
DNA: TGTGCCAGCAGCTTTGGTTCTTTGGAGCAGTTCTTC
CDR3: CASSFGSLEQFF

J: TRBJ1-2
D: .
size: .
V: TRBV6-5
DNA: TGTGCCAGCAGTACAGGCAGGAGCTATGGCTACACCTTC
CDR3: CASSTGRSYGYTF

J: TRBJ1-2
D: .
size: once
V: TRBV27
DNA: TGTGCCAGCAGTTTGGGGGGGCTCTATGGCTACACCTTC
CDR3: CASSLGGLYGYTF

J: TRBJ2-1
D: TRBD2
size: .
V: TRBV5-1
DNA: TGCGCCAGCAGCTTTGGATGGCCGGGACTAGCGGGAGCCCACTACAATGAGCAGTTCTTC
CDR3: CASSFGWPGLAGAHYNEQFF

J: TRBJ2-1
D: .
size: .
V: TRBV4-2
DNA: TGTGCCAGCAGCCAAGATTCAAGCCCCCCCCGTGAGCAGTTCTTC
CDR3: CASSQDSSPPREQFF

J: TRBJ1-1
D: .
size: .
V: TRBV15
DNA: TGTGCCACCAGCAGAGGAGACAGTATAAACACTGAAGCTTTCTTT
CDR3: CATSRGDSINTEAFF

J: TRBJ2-7
D: TRBD1
size: once
V: TRBV15
DNA: TGTGCCACCAGCAGAGGGACAGGGTACTACGAGCAGTACTTC
CDR3: CATSRGTGYYEQYF

J: TRBJ2-1
D: .
size: .
V: TRBV4-2
DNA: TGTGCCAGCAGCCAAGAAGTCGGGAGCTCCTACAATGAGCAGTTCTTC
CDR3: CASSQEVGSSYNEQFF

J: TRBJ2-3
D: .
size: .
V: TRBV5-1
DNA: TGCGCCAGCAGCCCGGGGACTCTAGATACGCAGTATTTT
CDR3: CASSPGTLDTQYF

J: TRBJ2-1
D: TRBD2
size: .
V: TRBV19
DNA: TGTGCCAGTAGTAATTTAGCGGGAGTTTCGGGTGAGCAGTTCTTC
CDR3: CASSNLAGVSGEQFF

J: TRBJ1-1
D: .
size: once
V: TRBV18
DNA: TGTGCCAGCTCACCACCGGGGGTCATGAACACTGAAGCTTTCTTT
CDR3: CASSPPGVMNTEAFF

J: TRBJ2-4
D: TRBD1
size: few
V: TRBV30
DNA: TGTGCCTGGAGCAGACCGGGACAGGGGATCCTCGACAAAAACATTCAGTACTTC
CDR3: CAWSRPGQGILDKNIQYF

J: TRBJ1-2
D: .
size: .
V: TRBV30
DNA: TGTGCCTGGAATAGGGGAAACGCTCTAGGCTACACCTTC
CDR3: CAWNRGNALGYTF

J: TRBJ2-6
D: .
size: .
V: TRBV5-1
DNA: TGCGCCAGCAGCTTAACAGGGTTGAGTGGGGCCAACGTCCTGACTTTC
CDR3: CASSLTGLSGANVLTF

J: TRBJ1-2
D: TRBD1
size: .
V: TRBV28
DNA: TGTGCCAGCAGTGAGGGACAGCTCCTCTATGGCTACACCTTC
CDR3: CASSEGQLLYGYTF

J: TRBJ2-7
D: .
size: .
V: TRBV21-1
DNA: TGTGCCAGGGGTCCTGGACCGAAGAGGTACGAGCAGTACTTC
CDR3: CARGPGPKRYEQYF

J: TRBJ2-1
D: TRBD1
size: .
V: TRBV5-8
DNA: TGTGCCAGCAGCTTTGACAGGGGGCTGTACAATGAGCAGTTCTTC
CDR3: CASSFDRGLYNEQFF